These T cell receptor beta chains were read from a single sample in a study of T-cell reconstitution after alpha-beta-depleted transplantation in children. TCRdb ran MiXCR on the PCR reads and lists one entry per CDR3 protein. Altogether over 550,000 distinct CDR3 sequences are present, about 11% being singletons, with the ten largest covering about 4%. Sequences were derived from PBMCs from the stem cell graft donor, sampled from the stem cell graft. These receptors came from a human donor who donated a stem cell graft to a child with acute myeloid leukemia. The CDR3 runs from the conserved cysteine through the conserved F or W. Each record gives: clone size, D gene, J gene, V gene, CDR3 DNA, CDR3 protein. D genes are given only for firm matches. Rows give clone size only sometimes, using once, few, many, or a class for an expanded clone.

size: many
D: -
J: TRBJ1-3
V: TRBV28
DNA: TGTGCCAGCAGTTCCGCTTTAAACACCATATATTTT
CDR3: CASSSALNTIYF

size: -
D: -
J: TRBJ1-2
V: TRBV12-3/TRBV12-4
DNA: TGTGCCAGCAGTACCTTTGGCTACACCTTC
CDR3: CASSTFGYTF

size: -
D: -
J: TRBJ1-3
V: TRBV9
DNA: TGTGCCAGCAGCGTACTGGGGGTCACTGGAAACACCATATATTTT
CDR3: CASSVLGVTGNTIYF

size: -
D: -
J: TRBJ2-1
V: TRBV6-5
DNA: TGTGCCAGCAGTTACCGGGGAGTAGGTGGCGGGGTTTACAATGAGCAGTTCTTC
CDR3: CASSYRGVGGGVYNEQFF

size: many
D: TRBD1
J: TRBJ2-3
V: TRBV29-1
DNA: TGCAGCGTTCAGGCAGGGGGAGATACGCAGTATTTT
CDR3: CSVQAGGDTQYF

size: -
D: -
J: TRBJ2-3
V: TRBV20-1
DNA: TGCAGTGCTAGGTGGTTACCTAGCACAGATACGCAGTATTTT
CDR3: CSARWLPSTDTQYF

size: many
D: -
J: TRBJ2-3
V: TRBV7-9
DNA: TGTGCCAGCAGCCCGGCGGCGGTTAGCACAGATACGCAGTATTTT
CDR3: CASSPAAVSTDTQYF

size: many
D: -
J: TRBJ2-7
V: TRBV5-6
DNA: TGTGCCAGCAGCTTGGCAGGGGCCAACTACGAGCAGTACTTC
CDR3: CASSLAGANYEQYF

size: few
D: TRBD1
J: TRBJ2-5
V: TRBV29-1
DNA: TGCAGCGTTTCGAGGATCCCAGGGACAGGGATTAACCAAGAGACCCAGTACTTC
CDR3: CSVSRIPGTGINQETQYF

size: few
D: TRBD2
J: TRBJ2-7
V: TRBV20-1
DNA: TGCAGTGCCCAGACTAGCGGGAGAAGCTACGAGCAGTACTTC
CDR3: CSAQTSGRSYEQYF

size: -
D: -
J: TRBJ1-2
V: TRBV20-1
DNA: TGCAGTGCTAGGAAACCCCGAGACTATGGCTACACCTTC
CDR3: CSARKPRDYGYTF